This is a list of T cell receptor beta chains from one sample in a study of T cell responses to AZD1222 COVID-19 vaccine. Profiling relied on immunoSEQ multiplex PCR, and the TCRdb table lists in-frame clones only, not all of them. This sample has about 120,000 clones, with 75% to 90% found just once. This sample comprised peripheral blood, obtained 28 days after the second AZD1222 dose. The receptors here all came from an adult who received the AZD1222 COVID-19 vaccine. Both conserved end residues are part of each CDR3. The order of the fields is J gene, D gene, clone size, V gene, CDR3 DNA, CDR3 protein. The D gene is left open where the match is weak. Only some rows state a clone size, as once, few, many or a class for expanded clones.

>TRBJ1-6|NA|NA|TRBV14
TGTGCCAGCTCTCCTACCGGGGGATATAATTCACCCCTCCACTTT
CASSPTGGYNSPLHF
>TRBJ1-5|TRBD1|NA|TRBV7-8
TGTGCCAGCAGCATTATGGACAGGGGGGGGAACAAGCAGCCCCAGCATTTT
CASSIMDRGGNKQPQHF
>TRBJ1-1|TRBD1|NA|TRBV30
TGTGCCTGGACAGACAGGGCGTACACTGAAGCTTTCTTT
CAWTDRAYTEAFF
>TRBJ1-2|TRBD1|NA|TRBV7-2
TGTGCCAGCAGCACCACCGGGACAGGGCATTATGGCTACACCTTC
CASSTTGTGHYGYTF
>TRBJ1-2|NA|NA|TRBV5-5
TGTGCCAGCAGCCCCCACGTCAGGGACGGCTATGGCTACACCTTC
CASSPHVRDGYGYTF
>TRBJ1-4|NA|NA|TRBV15
TGTGCCACCAGCAGAGGCCCCAATGAAAAACTGTTTTTT
CATSRGPNEKLFF
>TRBJ1-2|NA|NA|TRBV6-4
TGTGCCAGCACGTTGCGATCGGGATACGGCTACACCTTC
CASTLRSGYGYTF
>TRBJ2-5|TRBD1|once|TRBV28
TGTGCCAGCAGTTTTGGGACAGGGGTTGGTGAGACCCAGTACTTC
CASSFGTGVGETQYF
>TRBJ2-7|TRBD1|few|TRBV29-1
TGCAGCTTCCGAGGACAGGTCTACGAGCAGTACTTC
CSFRGQVYEQYF
>TRBJ1-6|NA|NA|TRBV5-1
TGCGCCAGCAGCTTAGGACAGACGAATTCACCCCTCCACTTT
CASSLGQTNSPLHF
>TRBJ1-1|NA|NA|TRBV10-3
TGTGCCATCTCGACGGAGGGCAGCACTGAAGCTTTCTTT
CAISTEGSTEAFF
>TRBJ1-2|TRBD1|NA|TRBV29-1
TGCAGCGTTGAGGGGCTCCGGGACAGGGGGCTGTCTCTGGATGGCTACACCTTC
CSVEGLRDRGLSLDGYTF
>TRBJ1-2|NA|once|TRBV16
TGTGCCAGCAGCCAGACGAGACAGGCAGAAGGGGGCACCTTC
CASSQTRQAEGGTF
>TRBJ1-2|NA|NA|TRBV7-9
TGTGCCAGCAGCTTAGCCGGACGGCCGTCCAGCTATGGCTACACCTTC
CASSLAGRPSSYGYTF
>TRBJ1-6|NA|NA|TRBV3-1/TRBV3-2
TGTGCCAGCAGCCAAGATGGAGGGGTGCGCCTCCATTTT
CASSQDGGVRLHF
>TRBJ1-6|NA|NA|TRBV7-8
TGTGCCAGCAGCTTAGTCGGCTATAATTCACCCCTCCACTTT
CASSLVGYNSPLHF
>TRBJ2-1|TRBD2|few|TRBV18
TGTGCCAGCTCACCGACGGGACTAGCGGGGGGGCCGGGTGAGCAGTTCTTC
CASSPTGLAGGPGEQFF
>TRBJ1-1|NA|NA|TRBV7-2
TGTGCCAGCAGCTCCCACGGATTGAACACTGAAGCTTTCTTT
CASSSHGLNTEAFF
>TRBJ2-3|TRBD2|NA|TRBV7-9
TGTGCCAGCAGCTTCAGCGCGTCTAGCGGCGATACGCAGTATTTT
CASSFSASSGDTQYF
>TRBJ1-2|NA|NA|TRBV19
TGTGCCAGTAGCTTCCAAAGCTCCTATGGCTACACCTTC
CASSFQSSYGYTF
>TRBJ1-4|NA|NA|TRBV5-6
TGTGCCAGCAGCTTTGTAGGATCTAATGAAAAACTGTTTTTT
CASSFVGSNEKLFF
>TRBJ1-1|NA|NA|TRBV7-2
TGTGCCAGCAGCTTATTAGGAATGAACACTGAAGCTTTCTTT
CASSLLGMNTEAFF
>TRBJ2-7|NA|few|TRBV7-2
TGTGCCAGCAGCCAAGGACTCACGGGCTACGAGCAGTACTTC
CASSQGLTGYEQYF
>TRBJ2-1|TRBD2|few|TRBV19
TGTGCCAGTAGTATCCTAGCGGGGCCAAACAATGAGCAGTTCTTC
CASSILAGPNNEQFF
>TRBJ2-7|NA|NA|TRBV18
TGTGCCAGCTCACCACCGCAGCAATACGAGCAGTACTTC
CASSPPQQYEQYF
>TRBJ1-3|TRBD1|once|TRBV6-6
TGTGCCAGCAGTTATAGTAGGGGGCCTGGGGAAAACACCATATATTTT
CASSYSRGPGENTIYF
>TRBJ1-1|NA|NA|TRBV19
TGTGCCAGTAGTACCCGACGGGGGACGATGGCTTTCTTT
CASSTRRGTMAFF
>TRBJ1-4|NA|NA|TRBV19
TGTGCCAGTAGTAGACTGGCAACTAATGAAAAACTGTTTTTT
CASSRLATNEKLFF
>TRBJ1-2|NA|NA|TRBV2
TGTGCCAGCAGTGAAGCGAGGCTCAAATTCGGCTACACCTTC
CASSEARLKFGYTF
>TRBJ2-3|TRBD1|once|TRBV19
TGTGCCAGTAGTATCCAGGGGGCTGAGGGACCAGATACGCAGTATTTT
CASSIQGAEGPDTQYF
>TRBJ1-2|NA|NA|TRBV6-5
TGTGCCAGCAGTCGAACGGTGGGGCAGGTATATGGCTACACCTTC
CASSRTVGQVYGYTF
>TRBJ2-7|NA|NA|TRBV19
TGTGCCAGTAGGGGGACAAGTCGCTCCTACGAGCAGTACTTC
CASRGTSRSYEQYF
>TRBJ1-1|NA|NA|TRBV6-2/TRBV6-3
TGTGCCAGCAGTTTCCCCCGGACCACTGAAGCTTTCTTT
CASSFPRTTEAFF
>TRBJ2-5|NA|once|TRBV11-2
TGTGCCAGCAGCTTAGATTTGCGGGCCCCGTACTTC
CASSLDLRAPYF
>TRBJ1-1|NA|NA|TRBV7-2
TGTGCCAGCAGCTCGCAACCTTATGAAGCTTTCTTT
CASSSQPYEAFF
>TRBJ2-1|TRBD2|NA|TRBV11-3
TGTGCCAGCAGCACACGGACTAGCGGGGGGAATGAGCAGTTCTTC
CASSTRTSGGNEQFF
>TRBJ1-1|NA|few|TRBV11-3
TGTGCCAGCAGCTTAGGGGGGGGCCTAAACCCTACTGAAGCTTTCTTT
CASSLGGGLNPTEAFF
>TRBJ1-1|NA|once|TRBV4-1
TGCGCCAGCAGCCAGACCCTCGGGACTGAAGCTTTCTTT
CASSQTLGTEAFF
>TRBJ2-1|NA|NA|TRBV4-3
TGCGCCAGCAGCCAGGCCCCTGGGCAATCCTACAATGAGCAGTTCTTC
CASSQAPGQSYNEQFF
>TRBJ1-2|NA|NA|TRBV7-2
TGTGCCAGCAGCTTTAGGGACGCGATCTATGGCTACACCTTC
CASSFRDAIYGYTF
>TRBJ1-2|NA|NA|TRBV6-2/TRBV6-3
TGTGCCAGCAGTTACAGGCAGGGAGGAACCTCTGGCTACACCTTC
CASSYRQGGTSGYTF
>TRBJ1-1|NA|NA|TRBV3-1/TRBV3-2
TGTGCCAGCAGCCATTCTGTTGCTGAAGCTTTCTTT
CASSHSVAEAFF
>TRBJ1-5|NA|NA|TRBV28
TGTGCCAGCTCTCCTCTCAATCAGCCCCAGCATTTT
CASSPLNQPQHF
>TRBJ2-1|TRBD1|NA|TRBV7-2
TGTGCCAGCAGCTCCACCGTTGGACAGGGGTGGAATGAGCAGTTCTTC
CASSSTVGQGWNEQFF
>TRBJ2-3|NA|NA|TRBV3-1/TRBV3-2
TGTGCCAGCAGCCTCACGAATACGCAGTATTTT
CASSLTNTQYF
>TRBJ1-1|NA|NA|TRBV3-1/TRBV3-2
TGTGCCAGCAGCCAAGAAAGGTACGACAGTAACACTGAAGCTTTCTTT
CASSQERYDSNTEAFF
>TRBJ1-1|NA|NA|TRBV29-1
TGCAGCGCCGACAGGAGGGCGAACACTGAAGCTTTCTTT
CSADRRANTEAFF
>TRBJ1-2|NA|NA|TRBV27
TGTGCCAGCAGTCCACAGGGTTATGGCTACACCTTC
CASSPQGYGYTF
>TRBJ2-2|NA|NA|TRBV4-1
TGCGCCAGCAGGCGAGGGCAGGGCAACACCGGGGAGCTGTTTTTT
CASRRGQGNTGELFF
>TRBJ2-5|NA|NA|TRBV11-2
TGTGCCAGCAGCCTGGTGGGGGAGACCCAGTACTTC
CASSLVGETQYF
>TRBJ1-1|NA|NA|TRBV2
TGTGCCAGCAGTGAAGCGCCCCCGGGGTCCATGAACACTGAAGCTTTCTTT
CASSEAPPGSMNTEAFF
>TRBJ1-4|TRBD1|few|TRBV5-4
TGTGCCAGCAGCGGCGGGACAGGGAGGGTCGAAAAACTGTTTTTT
CASSGGTGRVEKLFF
>TRBJ1-2|NA|NA|TRBV24-1
TGTGCCAGCTCAGAGAATAACTATGGCTACACCTTC
CASSENNYGYTF
>TRBJ1-4|NA|NA|TRBV7-2
TGTGCCAGCAGCTTAAACCCGGCAGGGAATTATGAAAAACTGTTTTTT
CASSLNPAGNYEKLFF
>TRBJ2-7|NA|NA|TRBV5-1
TGCGCCAGCAGCTTGTCTGGGGTTTCCTACGAGCAGTACTTC
CASSLSGVSYEQYF